Shown below are 21 T cell receptor beta chains from a single sample sequenced in a study of T cell repertoires in cytomegalovirus infection. From the reads, TCRdb called clonotypes with MiXCR, one entry per CDR3 protein. The sample holds roughly 230,000 distinct CDR3 sequences, approximately 15% seen once. Sequenced material: CD8+ T cells from PBMCs. All receptors derive from a human donor in good health (CMV status not recorded). Some clones in this sample may be carry-over from other donors' samples.

Many counts were recorded for this clonotype. V is TRBV7-2 and J is TRBJ2-1, with D unclear. Trimming removed 1 base at V and 0 bases at J, with 4 bases between. The germline gives CDR1 SGHTA, CDR2 FQGNSA. The CDR3 contains 14 residues. CDR3 coding DNA: TGTGCCAGCAGCTTAGTCGGCTCCTACAATGAGCAGTTCTTC. This translates into CASSLVGSYNEQFF. The variable domain in full, with the rest retrieved from reference TRBV7-2 and TRBJ2-1, is GAGVSQSPSNKVTEKGKDVELRCDPISGHTALYWYRQSLGQGLEFLIYFQGNSAPDKSGLPSDRFSAERTGGSVSTLTIQRTQQEDSAVYLCASSLVGSYNEQFFGPGTRLTVL.

This clonotype was seen at least ten times. The rearrangement uses TRBV19 and TRBJ2-3; D is tentatively TRBD1 or TRBD2 (6 bases each). CDR1 and CDR2 from the germline V gene are LNHDA and SQIVND (reference sequence). This CDR3 spans 15 amino acids. V lost 6 bases, J lost 0 bases, and 13 bases lay in between. CDR3 residues: CASRIWGASTDTQYF. DNA of the CDR3: TGTGCCAGTAGGATCTGGGGGGCTAGCACAGATACGCAGTATTTT. Full variable domain (missing parts from reference TRBV19 and TRBJ2-3): DGGITQSPKYLFRKEGQNVTLSCEQNLNHDAMYWYRQDPGQGLRLIYYSQIVNDFQKGDIAEGYSVSREKKESFPLTVTSAQKNPTAFYLCASRIWGASTDTQYFGPGTRLTVL.

CDR3 nucleotides: TGTGCCACCAGCAGAGATTGGATGCCACCAGGGGGAGTACAGAATGAGCAGTTCTTC. This gives the protein CATSRDWMPPGGVQNEQFF. The V call is TRBV15, the J call TRBJ2-1, with TRBD1 matching over 7 bases. J lost 7 bases, V lost 0 bases, and 18 bases had no gene match. The CDR3 extends over 19 amino acids. Germline assignment: CDR1 LNHNV and CDR2 YYDKDF (reference sequence).

The J gene is TRBJ2-1, the V gene TRBV20-1; TRBD1 matches at 8 bases. CDR1 is DFQATT and CDR2 is SNEGSKA in the germline V gene (reference sequence). This CDR3 is 16 amino acids long. V lost 3 bases, J lost 5 bases, and 12 bases stayed unmatched. This chain's CDR3 is CSASPDREAVDNEQFF. The CDR3 bases are TGCAGTGCTAGTCCGGACAGGGAAGCGGTCGACAATGAGCAGTTCTTC.

The sample holds many counts of this clonotype. The gene calls are TRBV27 and TRBJ2-1; weak D call: TRBD2 (5 bases). Trimming took off 1 base at V and 0 bases at J, with 10 bases between the two ends. CDR3 length: 16 amino acids. CDR1 is MNHEY, CDR2 SMNVEV, per germline (reference sequence). CDR3 protein: CASSLYGENSYNEQFF. The CDR3 DNA is TGTGCCAGCAGTTTATATGGGGAGAACTCCTACAATGAGCAGTTCTTC.

The sample holds a few counts of this clonotype. CDR3 protein: CSARDGGTGEPWTQYF. CDR3 nucleotide sequence: TGCAGTGCTAGAGATGGTGGGACAGGGGAACCATGGACCCAGTACTTC. V usage is TRBV20-1 and J usage is TRBJ2-5, with 10 bases matching TRBD1. The CDR3 totals 16 residues. The trim removed 0 bases at V and 7 bases at J, leaving 11 bases unmatched. The germline V gene has CDR1 DFQATT and CDR2 SNEGSKA (reference sequence).

This clonotype was detected ten times or more. CDR3 in DNA: TGTGCCAGCAGTTTAACTAAAGTTAGCGGGGGGGCATTCGGCTCCTACAATGAGCAGTTCTTC. It translates to CASSLTKVSGGAFGSYNEQFF. V and J are TRBV12-3 or TRBV12-4 and TRBJ2-1; 11 nucleotides line up with TRBD2. V shed 2 bases and J 0 bases; nucleotides not matched to a gene: 15. The CDR3 extends over 21 amino acids.

This clonotype was seen many times. The CDR3 DNA reads as TGTGCCAGCAGCTTAGTAGGACTGGGCGGGGGCCCCTCCTACAATGAGCAGTTCTTC. It encodes CASSLVGLGGGPSYNEQFF. The chain links TRBV7-2 to TRBJ2-1; maybe TRBD2 (7 bases). Germline CDR1 and CDR2: SGHTA and FQGNSA. V was shortened by 1 base and J by 0 bases, with 19 bases between the two germline ends. This CDR3 region has 19 residues.

Ten or more counts support this clonotype. The chain recombines TRBV7-8 with TRBJ2-3; D uncertain. Between the trimmed V and J ends, which lost 4 bases and 4 bases, there was a span of 3 bases. The CDR3 loop spans 11 amino acids. The germline gives CDR1 SGHVS, CDR2 FQNEAQ. Here the CDR3 reads CASSWSDTQYF. The CDR3 DNA follows: TGTGCCAGCAGCTGGTCAGATACGCAGTATTTT.

The CDR3 loop reads CATSRDLGISGYTF. The DNA for the CDR3 is TGTGCCACCAGCAGAGATCTCGGCATATCTGGCTACACCTTC. The chain carries TRBV15 and TRBJ1-2; no reliable D call. The germline V gene has CDR1 LNHNV and CDR2 YYDKDF (reference sequence). CDR3 length: 14 amino acids. V dropped 0 bases and J dropped 7 bases, with 12 bases sitting between them.

This chain joins TRBV4-3 and TRBJ2-1; 13 bases line up with TRBD2. The CDR3 contains 15 residues. After removal of 3 bases from V and 12 bases from J, the junction contained 8 bases not matched to a gene. CDR1 and CDR2 (germline): LGHNA, YSLEER. The CDR3 DNA is TGCGCCAGCAGCCATGGGACTAGCGGGGCTCAGGGGCAGTTCTTC. Protein product: CASSHGTSGAQGQFF.

This clonotype was detected ten times or more. The chain uses TRBV6-2 or TRBV6-3 and TRBJ1-1; 8 nucleotides match TRBD1. This CDR3 comprises 17 residues. CDR1 and CDR2 from the germline V gene are MNHEY and SVGEGT. Trimming removed 4 bases from V and 0 bases from J; junction bases left unmatched: 10. CDR3: CASSSPDRDDLNTEAFF. The CDR3 nucleotides are TGTGCCAGCAGTTCCCCGGACAGGGACGATTTGAACACTGAAGCTTTCTTT.

This clonotype was found a few times. The chain couples TRBV2 to TRBJ2-7; 7 nucleotides align to TRBD1. CDR3 size: 14 residues. Germline V gene sequence: CDR1 SNHLY, CDR2 FYNNEI. V shed 4 bases and J 2 bases; nucleotides not matched to a gene: 5. The CDR3 protein is CASSGQGQTYEQYF. DNA of the CDR3: TGTGCCAGCAGTGGACAGGGTCAAACCTACGAGCAGTACTTC.

This clonotype was observed at least ten times. The rearrangement joins TRBV6-2 or TRBV6-3 to TRBJ1-5; perhaps TRBD1 as D (6 bases). Germline V CDR1 and CDR2: MNHEY, SVGEGT. CDR3 length equals 15 residues. Trimming took 3 bases from V and 7 from J, leaving 16 bases between them. This chain's CDR3 is CASSYESWTDQPQHF. CDR3 DNA sequence: TGTGCCAGCAGTTATGAGAGCTGGACAGACCAGCCCCAGCATTTT.

The rearrangement uses TRBV12-3 or TRBV12-4 and TRBJ2-5; 7 nucleotides line up with TRBD1. V lost 5 bases to trimming and J lost 2 bases; unmatched junction nucleotides: 14. CDR3 length equals 17 residues. CDR3 sequence reads: CASSPDRASHLQETQYF. Here the CDR3 DNA reads TGTGCCAGCAGTCCCGACAGGGCTTCCCATTTACAAGAGACCCAGTACTTC.

This rearrangement joins TRBV20-1 to TRBJ2-6, with D tentatively TRBD1 (5 bases). CDR1 and CDR2 from the germline V gene are DFQATT and SNEGSKA (reference sequence). V was cut by 0 bases and J by 0 bases, with 12 bases left in between. CDR3 length equals 17 residues. CDR3 sequence reads: CSARDGGAISGANVLTF. The CDR3 nucleotides read TGCAGTGCTAGAGATGGTGGGGCGATCTCTGGGGCCAACGTCCTGACTTTC.

V gene TRBV2 combines with J gene TRBJ1-2; D is unclear. CDR3 length: 15 amino acids. Per the germline V gene, CDR1 is SNHLY and CDR2 is FYNNEI. The germline V and J ends were trimmed by 1 base and 4 bases, with 13 bases remaining between them. CDR3 sequence reads: CASSEEFRFLYGYTF. The DNA for the CDR3 is TGTGCCAGCAGTGAAGAATTCAGATTCCTCTATGGCTACACCTTC.

The chain has TRBV4-3 and TRBJ2-5; 10 nucleotides align to TRBD2. The CDR3 is 17 residues long. Per the germline V gene, CDR1 is LGHNA and CDR2 is YSLEER. V shed 0 bases, J shed 5 bases, and the junction held 9 bases outside the gene matches. CDR3 nucleotide sequence: TGCGCCAGCAGCCAAGATTGGGCCAGCGGGGGGGTGGAGACCCAGTACTTC. Translated: CASSQDWASGGVETQYF.

Concerning this clonotype: Sequence at one end of the junction differs from germline and may be a read error. This chain links TRBV14 with TRBJ1-1; D unresolved. This CDR3 spans 14 amino acids. Germline-derived CDR1 and CDR2 are SGHDN and FVKESK. The CDR3 sequence: CASNQLDAHNEAFF. The CDR3 region has the DNA TGTGCCAGCAACCAACTCGACGCGCATAACGAGGCTTTCTTT. The complete variable domain, with remaining parts taken from reference TRBV14 and TRBJ1-1, reads EAGVTQFPSHSVIEKGQTVTLRCDPISGHDNLYWYRRVMGKEIKFLLHFVKESKQDESGMPNNRFLAERTGGTYSTLKVQPAELEDSGVYFCASNQLDAHNEAFFGQGTRLTVV.

This clonotype occurred a few times. The chain couples TRBV20-1 to TRBJ2-7; D is perhaps TRBD2 (6 bases). Between the trimmed V and J ends, which lost 3 bases and 0 bases, there was a span of 9 bases. The CDR3 is 13 residues long. Germline CDR1 reads DFQATT; CDR2 reads SNEGSKA (reference sequence). CDR3 DNA sequence: TGCAGTGCTAGCCCCGGGAGCTCCTACGAGCAGTACTTC. Its translation: CSASPGSSYEQYF.

The rearrangement links TRBV29-1 to TRBJ2-7; D gene ambiguous. This CDR3 is 12 amino acids long. The V gene's germline CDR1 is SQVTM and CDR2 ANQGSEA. The V end was cut by 4 bases, the J end by 2 bases, with 9 bases between. The CDR3 bases are TGCAGCGTTGGGGTCAGCACCTACGAGCAGTACTTC. As protein: CSVGVSTYEQYF.